Included here is one T cell receptor beta chain sequence, with context. The target of this receptor is not known. No per-base quality is available; no much larger clone lies one base away. The cohort consisted of hundreds of healthy bone marrow donors. At the time of sampling, every cohort member was nominally healthy, though immune exposures that went unrecorded were likely present. The donor was CMV seronegative and was included in the group of 352 seronegative cohort members. Every donor gave a peripheral blood sample, and the peripheral blood mononuclear cells from that sample were used for TCR beta sequencing. The Qiagen DNeasy Blood Extraction Kit was used to extract genomic DNA from the blood cell samples. At the junction V is shortened by 4 bases and J by 4 bases; bases outside the gene matches: 3. The CDR3 spans 14 residues, from the cysteine through the phenylalanine. The entry retains the CDR3 DNA only, 42 bases that are in frame from base 1. Per the germline V gene, MNHEY is the CDR1 and SVGAGI is the CDR2.

The data were taken from a study of cytomegalovirus exposure and HLA in healthy donors (dated by TCRdb to about 2017). For the wider study: According to an earlier analysis of a few hundred of the donors, some 180 million T cells yielded 90 million to 140 million unique TCR beta sequences and less than 300 Gb of sequence data. Approximately 330 gigabases of sequencing data and approximately 91 million unique TCR sequences made up an early release that covered approximately 620 HLA-typed donors. Among the roughly 400 genotyped donors, roughly 80% belonged to the genetic ancestry cluster associated with self-reported Caucasian donors. The study was designed to test whether signatures of past pathogen exposure could be identified by cataloging public T cell receptors. Using immunosequencing, the study profiled T cell repertoires from fewer than 700 subjects and related those repertoires to cytomegalovirus serostatus. Along with the approximately 650-subject first cohort, a separate validation cohort of over a hundred different subjects was used. To predict cytomegalovirus infection status, the study combined high-throughput TCR immunosequencing, statistical association of individual TCRs with disease status, and machine learning. A later analysis re-examined previously published TCR beta repertoires from over 500 donors and added high-resolution HLA genotyping to investigate patterns of TCR occurrence. The later analysis used no new phenotypic data to find candidate immune exposures, relying instead on TCR beta sequences and their occurrence across donors. An earlier analysis of some 500 of the donors used high-throughput TCR beta sequencing to judge whether each TCR beta V gene segment behaved as functional or pseudogenic. Donor age, sex, ethnicity and CMV serostatus were compiled alongside the repertoire data. A later genetic analysis used genome-wide SNP genotypes for about three fifths of the 666 donors, treating that subset as a discovery cohort. Every repertoire in the discovery cohort had been generated on one and the same sequencing platform. HLA typing included class I and class II loci at four-digit resolution. Typing coverage differed by locus: A, B, C, DRB1 and DQB1 were typed in roughly 620-630 donors, DQA1 in about 560, DPA1 in 600 to 610, and DPB1 in just under 480. Four to six DR-DQ haplotypes were handled as single units for association and clustering, since linkage in the cohort was strong. Among about 410 genotyped donors of the cohort, an average of about 220,000 unique TCR beta nucleotide sequences was sequenced per donor, of which about 18% were non-productive. The research as a whole found: At a false discovery rate of 0.05, a later analysis linked around 17,000 TCR beta sequences to specific HLA alleles. Because the 87-base-pair reads could not distinguish some IMGT-functional V segments, including TRBV6-2 and TRBV6-3, those segments were excluded. According to a later analysis, parvovirus B19, influenza, CMV and Epstein-Barr virus appeared linked to several top co-occurrence clusters. Strong co-occurrence of HLA alleles, especially DR and DQ, made assigning TCR associations to individual alleles difficult. The presence/absence analyses assumed that sequencing depth was roughly uniform across donors, and that assumption may not be true. Broadly in line with IMGT annotations, most TCR beta V segments showed up in productive rearrangements about 87% or about 30% of the time in an earlier analysis of several hundred of the donors. An association between a missense DCLRE1C variant and V-gene and J-gene trimming of TCR beta chains was found in a later genetic analysis and replicated in an independent cohort. In a later analysis, HLA-associated TCR beta chains showed more clonal expansion and lower generation probabilities than non-associated chains that were equally common. A later genetic analysis reported fewer N-insertions in productive TCRs among donors in an Asian-associated ancestry cluster than the roughly 700-donor mean. Cytomegalovirus status was reported to be diagnosed by the classifier with high specificity and sensitivity in both the original and validation cohorts. Because counts were too low, around 18 rarely observed V segments, including chromosome 9 orphons, were left out of the earlier analysis of several hundred of the donors. Correlated functional status among segregating V segments might reflect linkage disequilibrium, but an unknown experimental factor could not be ruled out. A further reported finding was that TCR beta sequences accurately predicted the HLA-A and HLA-B alleles for most subjects in the first cohort. The authors suggested that the approach could potentially be generalized to other disease states and immunological phenotypes. Most TCR sequences were observed very rarely across donors, whereas some public TCRs were present in many individuals. In a later analysis, the rate of TCR association differed among HLA loci, with DRB1 alleles having the most associated TCRs and HLA-C alleles having the fewest. Because some donors lacked HLA typing at each locus, the association tests relied only on the typed subset. A few of the identified cytomegalovirus-associated TCR beta chains were confirmed in vitro to be specific for cytomegalovirus antigens. The study listed 170 or so TCR beta chains as associated with cytomegalovirus. The sequencing pipeline was judged likely to have produced a cluster of highly shared sequence variants as a technical artifact. CMV serostatus was the only immune exposure information available for the cohort. In a later analysis, most CMV-associated TCR beta chains were found to appear HLA-restricted, with HLA associations seemingly driven largely by CMV exposure. Only TCR beta chains were sequenced in this cohort, and the absence of alpha or paired-chain data limited detectable features.

Library construction relied on the immunoSEQ multiplex PCR assay. The multiplex PCR relied on a mix of 60 forward primers for TCR Vbeta segments and 13 reverse primers for TCR Jbeta segments. Amplification of the CDR3 region of rearranged TCR beta genes was performed with a multiplex PCR assay on genomic DNA. Amplified TCR beta libraries were sequenced as 87-base-pair reads on the Illumina HiSeq System. The authors processed their data as follows. A later analysis counted tens of millions of unique TCR beta chains across the 666 repertoires, and 9.5 million to 11 million of these chains were shared by at least two donors. A nearest-neighbor algorithm error-corrected the raw reads and collapsed the reads into unique sequences, merging closely related sequences to remove PCR and sequencing errors. V, D and J gene segments were assigned by aligning CDR3 sequences to IMGT reference sequences. Each retained sequence needed at least a six-nucleotide match to both a V gene segment and a J gene segment. A rearrangement counted as productive if the CDR3 had no stop codons and remained in frame with V and J, and every other rearrangement counted as non-productive. Following IMGT convention, CDR3 was defined as the stretch from the second conserved V-encoded cysteine up to the conserved J-encoded phenylalanine. The earlier analysis of some 550 of the donors excluded any sequence lacking an unambiguous match to a single V gene segment. An earlier analysis of a few hundred of the donors classified V segments as functional when productive rearrangements were above 56.7% and as segregating when the standard deviation between donors was above 5%. A statistical classification framework was built for diagnosing cytomegalovirus status from the catalog of TCR beta chain sequences. V and J gene assignment, in a later analysis, came from comparing TCR nucleotide sequences with IMGT/GENE-DB human TR gene sequences. In a later analysis, CDR3 sequences and most-parsimonious VDJ recombination scenarios were assigned using the TCRdist pipeline. A later analysis defined each TCR beta chain by its CDR3 amino acid sequence plus V-gene family, and excluded reads lacking a unique V-gene family. To address suspected cross-contamination and a sequencing artifact, a later analysis removed around 590 highly shared, low-generation-probability nucleotide sequences. In a later analysis, a clonal expansion index for each public chain was calculated from normalized within-repertoire ranks of inferred template counts. In a later analysis, generation probabilities were computed using a VDJ recombination model fitted to out-of-frame rearrangements, and the results were checked against IGoR. In a later analysis, hypergeometric tests were used to score TCR-TCR, TCR-HLA and TCR-CMV co-occurrence, with a repertoire-size bias correction applied to TCR pairs. In a later analysis, false discovery rates were estimated by permuting HLA or CMV assignments 20 times. In a later analysis, co-occurring TCRs were grouped using DBSCAN, and TCRdist sequence similarity was added for clustering within HLA-allele-positive subsets. Repertoires with fewer than 30,000 or more than 120,000 public chains were left out of co-occurrence clustering, as were about five repertoires with anomalous nucleotide sharing. TCRdb's version of the immuneACCESS table is confined to in-frame rearrangements and falls short of the full clone set. An unresolved V gene accounts for under half of the shortfall where checked; the remainder is of unknown origin. V and J calls plus clone size are reproduced from that table; the DNA served to infer D and trimming. For this sample there are some 200,000 clones; about 89% appear just once. The ten largest clones capture roughly 1% of the sample.

This clonotype originated in a woman between 18 and 29 years old in good health and CMV-seronegative. In this chain, TRBV6-5 is recombined with TRBJ2-7, with 11 middle bases fitting TRBD2. Sequencing was done on a sample of PBMCs. The DNA reads as follows: TGTGCCAGCAGTTGGGCTAGCGGGGGGTACGAGCAGTACTTC. Its coded protein is CASSWASGGYEQYF.